This T cell receptor (beta chain) was documented in a study of T cells in Graves' hyperthyroidism and ophthalmopathy. With duration under 3 months, ophthalmopathy was active: Clinical Activity Score at least 3, NOSPECS at least 4. This CDR3 spans 14 amino acids. Looked up from germline, CDR1 is DFQATT and CDR2 is SNEGSKA (reference sequence). J gave up 2 bases and V 5 bases, and 5 bases lay outside the gene matches. This clonotype was detected ten times or more. TCR beta CDR3 regions were amplified from RNA. The primer set for the first-round RT-PCR of the TCR CDR3 was HTBI. TCRdb reprocessed the multiplex PCR reads with MiXCR, giving one entry per CDR3 protein. The data contain 360,000 or so distinct CDR3 sequences, nearly 15% of them singletons.

This TCR was sampled from a woman in her sixties or seventies with Graves' ophthalmopathy. V and J are TRBV20-1 and TRBJ2-7; TRBD2 aligns across 11 bases. Input material: blood. CDR3 loop: CSAAGTSGTYEQYF. In nucleotides, the CDR3 is TGCAGTGCTGCCGGGACTAGCGGAACCTACGAGCAGTACTTC.